This TCR beta chain is from a study of neoadjuvant nivolumab and ipilimumab in lung cancer (dated by TCRdb to 2020 to 2021). In the study overall: In the NEOSTAR trial, nivolumab was administered intravenously at 3 mg/kg on days 1, 15 and 29, and the combination arm also received ipilimumab 1 mg/kg on day 1 only. For each study arm, the primary endpoint of the trial was the rate of major pathologic response (MPR) in the intention-to-treat population. TCR repertoires in pretherapy (baseline) peripheral blood were compared with TCR repertoires in tumors resected at surgery after neoadjuvant immune checkpoint blockade. Matched pretherapy and resected tumor pairs were analyzed for seven patients, of whom four received nivolumab and three received nivolumab plus ipilimumab. In the trial, nearly 45 patients with operable NSCLC were treated, of whom approximately 23 were randomized to nivolumab monotherapy and around 20 to nivolumab plus ipilimumab.

The library was obtained by the immunoSEQ multiplex PCR assay. The study's processing was this. Repertoires were summarized by richness and clonality, and significantly expanded and contracted clones were identified between pre- and post-therapy samples. Sourced from immuneACCESS, this table was stored by TCRdb with only in-frame sequences that have V and J called. A share of the clones is absent; for the studies checked, an unresolved V gene accounts for under half, and the remainder has no known explanation. V, J and clone size are those of that table, while D and trimming were read from the DNA. The sample table holds about 26,000 clones, of which 65% to 85% were seen once. Roughly 6.2% of the sample is held by the ten biggest clonotypes. Worth noting for this clone: Its specific antigen is unknown. Base quality data are lacking; no much larger clone is found one base away.

Findings and caveats that apply to the study as a whole: TCR richness and clonality were greater in resected tumors than in tumor-adjacent uninvolved lung, and increases were seen in more dual-therapy-treated tumors. A positive correlation was observed between pretherapy blood TCR richness and richness in tumors resected after neoadjuvant therapy (Spearman R ≈ 0.8). Tumor T-cell richness and clonality rose from pretherapy to surgery in three of three dual-therapy tumors but in only two of four nivolumab-treated tumors. There was no significant correlation between TCR clonality and pathologic tumor regression, and just a single major-pathologic-response sample was available for the clonality-regression analysis. A small number of samples underwent TCR sequencing.

The sample's time point label, decoded: pretherapy, before neoadjuvant immune checkpoint inhibitors. The samples were taken from NEOSTAR, a phase 2 randomized trial in operable NSCLC that tested neoadjuvant nivolumab or nivolumab plus ipilimumab, followed by surgery. V is shortened by 5 bases, J by 4 bases, and the region joining them spans 11 bases. The germline V gene sets CDR1 to SGHNT and CDR2 to YENEEA. The CDR3 runs 13 residues from the cysteine to the phenylalanine. CDR3 DNA only is kept here, 39 bases in frame from base 1. The chain is encoded by TRBV11-3 joined to TRBJ1-1, with TRBD1 perhaps the D gene, on 5 matching bases. Sequences were derived from peripheral blood, sampled before neoadjuvant nivolumab, alone or with ipilimumab. This TCR derives from an adult with non-small cell lung cancer. The nucleotide sequence is given as TGTGCCAGCAGCCTAGGAACAGGCACTGAAGCTTTCTTT. This is translated as CASSLGTGTEAFF. Extended through the reference TRBV11-3 and TRBJ1-1 proteins, this CDR3 yields the full variable domain: EAGVVQSPRYKIIEKKQPVAFWCNPISGHNTLYWYLQNLGQGPELLIRYENEEAVDDSQLPKDRFSAERLKGVDSTLKIQPAELGDSAVYLCASSLGTGTEAFFGQGTRLTVV.